The 5 T cell receptor beta chains listed next were all sequenced from one sample in a study of neoadjuvant anti-PD-1 for oral cavity cancer. The protocol was immunoSEQ multiplex PCR, while the TCRdb copy is restricted to in-frame clones and leaves out a portion. The sample shows about 39,000 clones, about 77% of them seen only once. Described time point: after neoadjuvant nivolumab, at surgical resection. Material: PBMCs, obtained after nivolumab (anti-PD-1) treatment. Receptors originate from a person aged 40 to 85 with oral cavity squamous cell carcinoma.

This chain links TRBV7-7 with TRBJ2-1; 11 bases are shared with TRBD2. Germline values: CDR1 SSHAT, CDR2 FNYEAQ (reference sequence). This CDR3 is 16 amino acids long. Trimming removed 5 bases from V and 6 bases from J; junction bases left unmatched: 9. The CDR3 loop is CASSATLAGGPNEQFF. Written as DNA, the CDR3 is TGTGCCAGCAGCGCTACCCTAGCGGGGGGCCCCAATGAGCAGTTCTTC.

This clone was counted a single time. V is TRBV4-1 and J is TRBJ1-5; D ambiguous. Germline V gives CDR1 MGHRA, CDR2 YSYEKL. Trimming cost V 1 base and J 1 base, with 11 bases left between them. The CDR3 covers 16 residues. For the CDR3, the DNA is TGCGCCAGCAGCCAAGGAATACTTTGGAGCAATCAGCCCCAGCATTTT. Translation: CASSQGILWSNQPQHF.

This clone was picked up one time. J is TRBJ2-7 and V is TRBV11-2, with TRBD2 matching 8 bases. The length of the CDR3 is 17 residues. CDR1 and CDR2 (germline): SGHAT, FQNNGV. The V gene end was trimmed by 5 bases and the J gene end by 1 base; junction bases not matched to a gene: 13. This CDR3 reads CASSPTVLAGTSYEQYF. The CDR3 DNA is TGTGCCAGCAGCCCCACAGTGTTAGCGGGGACATCCTACGAGCAGTACTTC.

The rearrangement links TRBV4-1 to TRBJ1-5; a possible D gene is TRBD1 (6 bases). Germline V gene sequence: CDR1 MGHRA, CDR2 YSYEKL. V was pared by 5 bases and J by 3 bases, with 11 bases between. CDR3 length: 14 residues. The CDR3 loop reads CASSGDRSNQPQHF. DNA of the CDR3: TGCGCCAGCAGCGGTGACAGGTCCAATCAGCCCCAGCATTTT.

The chain links TRBV5-1 to TRBJ1-1; TRBD1 agrees at 7 bases. The CDR3 consists of 14 residues. Germline values: CDR1 SGHRS, CDR2 YFSETQ. V shed 4 bases and J 0 bases; nucleotides not matched to a gene: 3. CDR3 DNA sequence: TGCGCCAGCAGCCAGACAGGGCTGAACACTGAAGCTTTCTTT. This codes for CASSQTGLNTEAFF. The full variable domain, rest sourced from reference TRBV5-1 and TRBJ1-1, is KAGVTQTPRYLIKTRGQQVTLSCSPISGHRSVSWYQQTPGQGLQFLFEYFSETQRNKGNFPGRFSGRQFSNSRSEMNVSTLELGDSALYLCASSQTGLNTEAFFGQGTRLTVV.